One and the same sample provided the 6 T cell receptor beta chains below, sequenced in a study of shared clonotypes between healthy human individuals. Sequencing was performed with immunoSEQ multiplex PCR; in TCRdb, only in-frame clones are kept and a portion is missing. The sample yields about 360,000 clones, about 70% seen once. Sequencing was performed on memory CD4+ T cells sorted from blood. Subset reported: CD45RA-negative fraction. These receptors all come from a man in his thirties or forties in good health.

This chain connects TRBV7-8 to TRBJ2-7, with D perhaps TRBD2 (6 bases). Trimming removed 5 bases from V and 4 bases from J, with 24 bases in between. This CDR3 spans 17 amino acids. CDR1 SGHVS and CDR2 FQNEAQ come from the germline V gene. The CDR3 region is CASSLRGIDGGVYEQYF. CDR3 in DNA: TGTGCCAGCAGCCTCCGGGGGATCGACGGGGGTGTGTACGAGCAGTACTTC.

The V gene is TRBV15, the J gene TRBJ2-7; TRBD2 matches 9 bases. The germline V gene has CDR1 LNHNV and CDR2 YYDKDF (reference sequence). CDR3 length: 15 residues. The junction had 10 bases not matched to a gene; V was cut back by 4 bases and J by 6 bases. CDR3 amino acids: CATSTGLASTGEQYF. The CDR3 DNA reads as TGTGCCACCAGCACTGGACTAGCGTCAACGGGCGAGCAGTACTTC. The full variable domain, rest sourced from reference TRBV15 and TRBJ2-7, is DAMVIQNPRYQVTQFGKPVTLSCSQTLNHNVMYWYQQKSSQAPKLLFHYYDKDFNNEADTPDNFQSRRPNTSFCFLDIRSPGLGDTAMYLCATSTGLASTGEQYFGPGTRLTVT.

This chain uses TRBV27 with TRBJ2-5, with D possibly being TRBD1 or TRBD2 (5 bases each). The V gene lost 0 bases and the J gene lost 7 bases, with 12 bases spanning the gap. Per the germline V gene, CDR1 is MNHEY and CDR2 is SMNVEV (reference sequence). The CDR3 loop spans 14 amino acids. CDR3 DNA: TGTGCCAGCAGTTTATCGTCGGGGACCGCGACCCAGTACTTC. Protein: CASSLSSGTATQYF.

This clone was detected a few times. The rearrangement uses TRBV12-2 and TRBJ2-7; TRBD1 is the table's D call, not checked against the DNA. TRBV12-2 is assigned pseudogene status. This CDR3 contains 15 residues. CDR3 sequence: CASRFRRDRSSEQYF. The CDR3 DNA reads TGTGCAAGTCGCTTTCGCCGGGACAGGTCTTCCGAGCAGTACTTC.

This sequence joins TRBV12-5 and TRBJ2-2; weak D call: TRBD2 (5 bases). CDR3 size: 16 residues. From germline, CDR1 is LGHNT and CDR2 FRNRAP. In DNA, the CDR3 is TGTGCCTTAGCGCTCAATACCACCCTTTACACCGGGGAGCTGTTTTTT. As protein: CALALNTTLYTGELFF.

The V and J genes are TRBV30 and TRBJ2-5; tentative D call: TRBD1 (5 bases). The CDR3 is 13 residues long. CDR1 GTSNPN and CDR2 SVGIG come from the germline V gene (reference sequence). Trimming stripped 3 bases from V and 5 bases from J, with 13 bases between. The CDR3 region is CAWSLRVGETQYF. The CDR3 DNA reads TGTGCCTGGAGCCTCAGGGTTGGGGAGACCCAGTACTTC.